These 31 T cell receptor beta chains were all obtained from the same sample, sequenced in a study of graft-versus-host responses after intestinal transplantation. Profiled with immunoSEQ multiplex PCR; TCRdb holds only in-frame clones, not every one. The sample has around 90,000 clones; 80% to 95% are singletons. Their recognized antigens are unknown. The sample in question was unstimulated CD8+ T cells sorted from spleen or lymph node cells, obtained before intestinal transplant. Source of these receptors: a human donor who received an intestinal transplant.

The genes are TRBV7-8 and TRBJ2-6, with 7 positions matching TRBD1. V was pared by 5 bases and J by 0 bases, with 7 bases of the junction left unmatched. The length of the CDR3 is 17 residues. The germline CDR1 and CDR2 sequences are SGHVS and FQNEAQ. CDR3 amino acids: CASSEGQPLSGANVLTF. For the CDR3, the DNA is TGTGCCAGCAGCGAGGGACAGCCACTCTCTGGGGCCAACGTCCTGACTTTC.

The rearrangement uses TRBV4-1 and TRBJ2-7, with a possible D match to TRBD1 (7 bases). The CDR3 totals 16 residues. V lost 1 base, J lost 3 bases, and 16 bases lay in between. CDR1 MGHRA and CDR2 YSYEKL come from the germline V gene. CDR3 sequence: CASSQVGGGTDYEQYF. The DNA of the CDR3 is TGCGCCAGCAGCCAAGTCGGCGGAGGGACAGACTACGAGCAGTACTTC.

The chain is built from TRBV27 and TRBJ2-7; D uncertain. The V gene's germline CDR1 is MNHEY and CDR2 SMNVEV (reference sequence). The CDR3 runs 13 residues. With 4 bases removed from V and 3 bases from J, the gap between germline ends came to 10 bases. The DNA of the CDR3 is TGTGCCAGCAGTTCGACTGGATACTACGAGCAGTACTTC. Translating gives CASSSTGYYEQYF.

The CDR3 coding sequence is TGTGCCAGCAGTTGGCTGAGGGATATAGTCCACGAGCAGTACTTC. It codes for CASSWLRDIVHEQYF. The chain combines TRBV28 with TRBJ2-7, with D perhaps matching TRBD2 (5 bases). The CDR3 spans 15 residues. Deletions cut 4 bases from V and 5 bases from J, with 18 bases between. Germline CDR1 and CDR2: MDHEN and SYDVKM. Variable domain in full (rest from reference TRBV28 and TRBJ2-7): DVKVTQSSRYLVKRTGEKVFLECVQDMDHENMFWYRQDPGLGLRLIYFSYDVKMKEKGDIPEGYSVSREKKERFSLILESASTNQTSMYLCASSWLRDIVHEQYFGPGTRLTVT.

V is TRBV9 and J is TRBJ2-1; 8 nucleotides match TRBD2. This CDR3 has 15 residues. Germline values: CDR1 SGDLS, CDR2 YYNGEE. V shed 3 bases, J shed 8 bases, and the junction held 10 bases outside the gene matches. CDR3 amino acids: CASSAPGGPLHEQFF. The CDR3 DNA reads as TGTGCCAGCAGCGCCCCGGGGGGGCCTCTCCATGAGCAGTTCTTC.

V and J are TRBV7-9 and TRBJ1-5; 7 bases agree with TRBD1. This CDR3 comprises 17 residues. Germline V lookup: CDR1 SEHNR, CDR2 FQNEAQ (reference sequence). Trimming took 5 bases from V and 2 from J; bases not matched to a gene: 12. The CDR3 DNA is TGTGCCAGCAGCCGCCAATACAGGGGAAGGGGCAATCAGCCCCAGCATTTT. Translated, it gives CASSRQYRGRGNQPQHF.

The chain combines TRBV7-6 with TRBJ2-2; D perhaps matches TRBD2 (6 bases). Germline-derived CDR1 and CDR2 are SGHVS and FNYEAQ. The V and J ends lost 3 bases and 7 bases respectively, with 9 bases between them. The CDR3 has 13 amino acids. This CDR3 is CASSFNSGGELFF. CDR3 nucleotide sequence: TGTGCCAGCAGCTTTAATAGCGGCGGGGAGCTGTTTTTT.

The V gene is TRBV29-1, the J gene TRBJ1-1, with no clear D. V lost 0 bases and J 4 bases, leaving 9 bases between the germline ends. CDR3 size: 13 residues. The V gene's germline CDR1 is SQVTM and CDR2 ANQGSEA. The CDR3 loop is CSVEDGLRTEAFF. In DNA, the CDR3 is TGCAGCGTTGAAGACGGACTACGCACTGAAGCTTTCTTT. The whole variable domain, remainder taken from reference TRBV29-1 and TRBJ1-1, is SAVISQKPSRDICQRGTSLTIQCQVDSQVTMMFWYRQQPGQSLTLIATANQGSEATYESGFVIDKFPISRPNLTFSTLTVSNMSPEDSSIYLCSVEDGLRTEAFFGQGTRLTVV.

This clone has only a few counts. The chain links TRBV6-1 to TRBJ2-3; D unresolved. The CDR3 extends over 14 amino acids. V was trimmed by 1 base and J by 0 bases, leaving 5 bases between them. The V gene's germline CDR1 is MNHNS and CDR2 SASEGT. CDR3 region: CASSEVLSTDTQYF. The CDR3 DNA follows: TGTGCCAGCAGTGAAGTCTTAAGCACAGATACGCAGTATTTT.

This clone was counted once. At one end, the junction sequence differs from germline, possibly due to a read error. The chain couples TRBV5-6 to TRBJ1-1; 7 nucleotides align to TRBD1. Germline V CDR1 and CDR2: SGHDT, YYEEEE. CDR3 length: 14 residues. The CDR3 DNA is TGTGCCAGCAGCCCCGGGACAGCCTTCTCCTCTCTCCATTTT. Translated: CASSPGTAFSSLHF.

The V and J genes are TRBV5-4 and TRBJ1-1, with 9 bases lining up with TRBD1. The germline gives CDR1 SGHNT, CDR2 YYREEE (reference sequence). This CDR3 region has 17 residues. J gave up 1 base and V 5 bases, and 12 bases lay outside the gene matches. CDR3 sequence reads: CASSSGTGFAPNTEAFF. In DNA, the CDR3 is TGTGCCAGCAGTTCCGGGACAGGGTTTGCCCCGAACACTGAAGCTTTCTTT.

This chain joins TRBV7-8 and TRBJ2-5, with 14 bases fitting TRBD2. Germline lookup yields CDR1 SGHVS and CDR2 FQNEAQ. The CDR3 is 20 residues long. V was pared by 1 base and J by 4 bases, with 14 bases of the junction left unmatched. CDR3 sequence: CASSLDRLAGGNQGAETQYF. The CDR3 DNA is TGTGCCAGCAGCTTAGACCGACTAGCGGGGGGGAACCAGGGGGCAGAGACCCAGTACTTC.

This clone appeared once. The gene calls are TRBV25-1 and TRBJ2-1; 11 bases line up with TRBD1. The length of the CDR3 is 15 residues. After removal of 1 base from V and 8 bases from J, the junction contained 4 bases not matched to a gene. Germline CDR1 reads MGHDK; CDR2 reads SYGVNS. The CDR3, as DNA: TGTGCCAGCAGTGAATTCCGGGACAGGGGGTATGAGCAGTTCTTC. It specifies CASSEFRDRGYEQFF.

In DNA form, the CDR3 reads TGTGCCTGCACCGGACTTTCCGGGGAGCTGTTTTTT. It codes for CACTGLSGELFF. V usage is TRBV30 and J usage is TRBJ2-2, with TRBD2 as a possible D gene (5 bases). Trimming pared 6 bases from V and 6 bases from J, leaving 11 bases between. Germline CDR1 GTSNPN, CDR2 SVGIG (reference sequence). The CDR3 contains 12 residues.

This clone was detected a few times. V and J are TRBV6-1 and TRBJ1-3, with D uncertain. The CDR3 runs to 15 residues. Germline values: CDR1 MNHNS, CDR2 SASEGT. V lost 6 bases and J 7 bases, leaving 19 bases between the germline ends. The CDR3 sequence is CASSTGLLRRNTIYF. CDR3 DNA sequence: TGTGCCAGCAGCACGGGTCTATTAAGACGGAACACCATATATTTT.

CDR3: CASSVDGTSVAGELFF. The CDR3 DNA is TGTGCCAGCAGCGTAGACGGGACTAGTGTCGCCGGGGAGCTGTTTTTT. This chain links TRBV9 with TRBJ2-2; 8 bases are a match to TRBD2. Losses at the gene ends were 0 bases for V and 6 bases for J; bases not matched to a gene: 7. Germline CDR1 reads SGDLS; CDR2 reads YYNGEE. The CDR3 is made up of 16 amino acids.

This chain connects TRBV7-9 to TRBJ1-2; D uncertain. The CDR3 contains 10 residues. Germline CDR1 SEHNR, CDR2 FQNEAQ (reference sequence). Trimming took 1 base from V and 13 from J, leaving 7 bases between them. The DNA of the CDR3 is TGTGCCAGCAGCTTAGGGGAGCCCACCTTC. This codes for CASSLGEPTF.

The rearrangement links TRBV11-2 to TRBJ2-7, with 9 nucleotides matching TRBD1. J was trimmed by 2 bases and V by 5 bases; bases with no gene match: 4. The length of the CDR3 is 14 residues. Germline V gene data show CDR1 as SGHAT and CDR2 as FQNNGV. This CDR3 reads CASSPGTGTYEQYF. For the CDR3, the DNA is TGTGCCAGCAGCCCCGGGACAGGGACCTACGAGCAGTACTTC.

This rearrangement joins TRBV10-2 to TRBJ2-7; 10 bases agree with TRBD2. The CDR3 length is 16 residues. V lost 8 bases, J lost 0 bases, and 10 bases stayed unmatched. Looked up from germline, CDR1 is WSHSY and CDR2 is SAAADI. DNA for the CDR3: TGCGCCAGCCGGACTCGGACTAGCGGAGACTCCTACGAGCAGTACTTC. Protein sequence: CASRTRTSGDSYEQYF.

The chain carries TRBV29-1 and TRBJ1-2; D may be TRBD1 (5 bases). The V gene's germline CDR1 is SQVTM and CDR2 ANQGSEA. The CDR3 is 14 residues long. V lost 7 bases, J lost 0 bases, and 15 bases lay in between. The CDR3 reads CSAGDDSSNYGYTF. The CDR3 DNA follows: TGCAGCGCGGGCGACGACAGCTCTAACTATGGCTACACCTTC.

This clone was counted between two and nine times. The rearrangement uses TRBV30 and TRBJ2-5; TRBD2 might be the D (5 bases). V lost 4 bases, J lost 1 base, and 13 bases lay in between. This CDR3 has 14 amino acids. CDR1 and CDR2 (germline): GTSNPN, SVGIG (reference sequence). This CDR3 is CAWTPGVGQETQYF. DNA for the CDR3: TGTGCCTGGACCCCCGGGGTCGGCCAAGAGACCCAGTACTTC.

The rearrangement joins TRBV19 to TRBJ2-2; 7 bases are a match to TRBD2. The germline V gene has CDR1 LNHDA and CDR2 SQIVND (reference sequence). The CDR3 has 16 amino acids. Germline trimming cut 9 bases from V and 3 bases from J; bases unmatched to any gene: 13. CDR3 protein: CASQSSTSVHTGELFF. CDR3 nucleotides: TGTGCCAGCCAATCCTCCACTAGCGTACACACCGGGGAGCTGTTTTTT.

The CDR3 coding sequence is TGCAGCGTTGACGGGACTAGCGGGAGATGGGAAGAGACCCAGTACTTC. It codes for CSVDGTSGRWEETQYF. The chain has TRBV29-1 and TRBJ2-5; 14 bases agree with TRBD2. The J segment lost 3 bases and the V segment lost 3 bases, leaving 6 bases of the junction unmatched. In germline, CDR1 is SQVTM, CDR2 ANQGSEA. This CDR3 contains 16 residues.

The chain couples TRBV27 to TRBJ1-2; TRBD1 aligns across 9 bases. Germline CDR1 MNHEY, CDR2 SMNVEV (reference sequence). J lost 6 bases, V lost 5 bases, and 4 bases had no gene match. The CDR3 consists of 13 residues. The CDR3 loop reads CASSPGQGDGYTF. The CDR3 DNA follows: TGTGCCAGCAGTCCGGGACAGGGAGATGGCTACACCTTC.

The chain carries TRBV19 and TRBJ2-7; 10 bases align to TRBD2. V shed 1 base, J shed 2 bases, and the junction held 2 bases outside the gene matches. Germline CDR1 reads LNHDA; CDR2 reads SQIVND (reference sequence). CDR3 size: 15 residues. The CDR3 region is CASSIGSGRPYEQYF. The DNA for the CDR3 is TGTGCCAGTAGTATAGGTAGCGGGAGGCCCTACGAGCAGTACTTC.

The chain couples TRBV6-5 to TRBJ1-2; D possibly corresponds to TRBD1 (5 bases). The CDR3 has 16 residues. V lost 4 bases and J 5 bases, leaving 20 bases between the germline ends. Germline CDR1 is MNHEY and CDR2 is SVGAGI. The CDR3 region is CASSFHRTSHPYGYTF. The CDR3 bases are TGTGCCAGCAGTTTCCACCGGACAAGCCATCCGTATGGCTACACCTTC.

The CDR3 DNA follows: TGTGCCAGCAGCTTGGATGCGGAGACCCAGTACTTC. Protein product: CASSLDAETQYF. V gene TRBV5-4 combines with J gene TRBJ2-5; D unresolved. V was cut by 0 bases and J by 5 bases, with 5 bases left in between. Germline loops: CDR1 SGHNT, CDR2 YYREEE (reference sequence). The CDR3 runs 12 residues. Full variable domain (remainder filled in from reference TRBV5-4 and TRBJ2-5): ETGVTQSPTHLIKTRGQQVTLRCSSQSGHNTVSWYQQALGQGPQFIFQYYREEENGRGNFPPRFSGLQFPNYSSELNVNALELDDSALYLCASSLDAETQYFGPGTRLLVL.

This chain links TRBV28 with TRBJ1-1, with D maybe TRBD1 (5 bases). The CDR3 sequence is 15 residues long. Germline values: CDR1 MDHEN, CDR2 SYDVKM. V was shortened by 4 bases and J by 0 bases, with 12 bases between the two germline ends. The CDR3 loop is CASSSTEDLNTEAFF. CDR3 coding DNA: TGTGCCAGCAGTTCGACAGAAGACCTGAACACTGAAGCTTTCTTT. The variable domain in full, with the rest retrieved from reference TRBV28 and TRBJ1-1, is DVKVTQSSRYLVKRTGEKVFLECVQDMDHENMFWYRQDPGLGLRLIYFSYDVKMKEKGDIPEGYSVSREKKERFSLILESASTNQTSMYLCASSSTEDLNTEAFFGQGTRLTVV.

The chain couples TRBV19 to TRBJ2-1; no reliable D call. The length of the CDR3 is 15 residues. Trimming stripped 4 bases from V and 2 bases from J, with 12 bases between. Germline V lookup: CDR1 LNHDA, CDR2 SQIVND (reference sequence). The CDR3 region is CASSKIANAYNEQFF. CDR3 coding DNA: TGTGCCAGTAGTAAGATAGCAAACGCCTACAATGAGCAGTTCTTC.

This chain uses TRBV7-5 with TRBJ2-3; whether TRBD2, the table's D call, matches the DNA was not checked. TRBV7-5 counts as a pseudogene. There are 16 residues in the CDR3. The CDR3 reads CARSPPPLEHTDTQYF. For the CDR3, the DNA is TGTGCCAGAAGCCCGCCTCCACTAGAACACACAGATACGCAGTATTTT.

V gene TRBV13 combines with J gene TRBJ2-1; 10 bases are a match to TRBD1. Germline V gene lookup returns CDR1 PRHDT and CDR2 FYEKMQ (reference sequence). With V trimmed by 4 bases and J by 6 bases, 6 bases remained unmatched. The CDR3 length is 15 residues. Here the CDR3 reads CASSSRGTGANEQFF. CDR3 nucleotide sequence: TGTGCCAGCAGCTCCAGGGGGACAGGGGCCAATGAGCAGTTCTTC. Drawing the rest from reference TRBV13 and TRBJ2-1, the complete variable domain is AAGVIQSPRHLIKEKRETATLKCYPIPRHDTVYWYQQGPGQDPQFLISFYEKMQSDKGSIPDRFSAQQFSDYHSELNMSSLELGDSALYFCASSSRGTGANEQFFGPGTRLTVL.